These 25 T cell receptor beta chains were sequenced from one sample in a study of technical replicates of blood from a handful of donors. Profiling relied on immunoSEQ multiplex PCR, and the TCRdb table lists in-frame clones only, not all of them. The table lists about 68,000 clones, 95% to 98% of them singletons. Input material: T cells isolated from PBMCs. These receptors were obtained from a human donor in good health.

V gene TRBV11-3 combines with J gene TRBJ2-3; unclear D gene. The CDR3 is 13 residues long. Trimming shortened V by 4 bases and J by 3 bases, and 8 bases separated the two germline ends. The germline CDR1 and CDR2 sequences are SGHNT and YENEEA. The CDR3 spells CASSSARTDTQYF. The CDR3 nucleotides read TGTGCCAGCAGCTCTGCTAGGACAGATACGCAGTATTTT.

This chain links TRBV25-1 with TRBJ1-2; 8 nucleotides agree with TRBD1. V lost 3 bases, J lost 8 bases, and 14 bases stayed unmatched. The CDR3 consists of 16 residues. The V gene's germline CDR1 is MGHDK and CDR2 SYGVNS. The CDR3 loop is CASSEVNRGISGGYTF. CDR3 sequence (DNA): TGTGCCAGCAGTGAGGTTAACAGGGGGATTTCAGGGGGCTACACCTTC.

As to this clone: The germline gene is not matched at one end of the junction; a read error may be the cause. This chain connects TRBV7-7 to TRBJ2-7, with TRBD2 matching 9 bases. The CDR3 covers 15 residues. CDR1 and CDR2 (germline): SSHAT, FNYEAQ (reference sequence). CDR3 region: CASSPSPGTSNEQYF. The CDR3 DNA sequence: TGTGCTAGCAGCCCAAGTCCCGGGACTAGCAACGAGCAGTACTTC.

V gene TRBV13 combines with J gene TRBJ2-7, with 15 bases fitting TRBD2. Germline V gives CDR1 PRHDT, CDR2 FYEKMQ (reference sequence). The ends lost 4 bases at V and 6 bases at J; junction bases unmatched: 4. This CDR3 is built from 15 residues. Written as DNA, the CDR3 is TGTGCCAGCAGCTGGACTAGCGGGAGGGCCCTCGAGCAGTACTTC. Translating it yields CASSWTSGRALEQYF.

The chain uses TRBV9 and TRBJ2-3, with D perhaps TRBD2 (6 bases). The CDR3 contains 19 residues. Trimming removed 4 bases at V and 6 bases at J, with 30 bases between. The germline V gene has CDR1 SGDLS and CDR2 YYNGEE. The CDR3 protein is CASSHPMELTSRETDTQYF. CDR3 sequence (DNA): TGTGCCAGCAGCCATCCCATGGAACTCACTAGTCGGGAGACGGATACGCAGTATTTT.

The chain combines TRBV5-1 with TRBJ2-3; TRBD1 agrees at 7 bases. The CDR3 runs 15 residues. CDR1 is SGHRS and CDR2 is YFSETQ in the germline V gene. J lost 4 bases, V lost 0 bases, and 5 bases had no gene match. The CDR3 sequence is CASSLGEGASDTQYF. The CDR3 nucleotides are TGCGCCAGCAGCTTGGGAGAGGGGGCATCAGATACGCAGTATTTT.

J is TRBJ1-2 and V is TRBV19, with D unclear. The CDR3 length is 14 residues. Trimming stripped 4 bases from V and 1 base from J, with 10 bases between. Germline V CDR1 and CDR2: LNHDA, SQIVND (reference sequence). DNA of the CDR3: TGTGCCAGTAGTAAAGCGCTGATTAACTATGGCTACACCTTC. Amino acid sequence: CASSKALINYGYTF. Full variable domain (rest looked up from reference TRBV19 and TRBJ1-2): DGGITQSPKYLFRKEGQNVTLSCEQNLNHDAMYWYRQDPGQGLRLIYYSQIVNDFQKGDIAEGYSVSREKKESFPLTVTSAQKNPTAFYLCASSKALINYGYTFGSGTRLTVV.

As concerns this clone: The identical CDR3 is also encoded by other nucleotide sequences in the sample. This rearrangement joins TRBV6-5 to TRBJ1-2; 7 bases agree with TRBD1. This CDR3 is 14 amino acids long. Trimming took 0 bases from V and 4 from J; bases not matched to a gene: 2. Germline V gene sequence: CDR1 MNHEY, CDR2 SVGAGI. The CDR3 protein is CASSYSGTAYGYTF. The CDR3 DNA follows: TGTGCCAGCAGTTACTCCGGGACAGCCTATGGCTACACCTTC.

The J gene is TRBJ1-5, the V gene TRBV6-1; D ambiguous. The V gene's germline CDR1 is MNHNS and CDR2 SASEGT. The V gene lost 3 bases and the J gene lost 6 bases, with 15 bases spanning the gap. The CDR3 totals 15 residues. This CDR3 reads CASSDILGSPQPQHF. The CDR3 nucleotides are TGTGCCAGCAGTGATATTTTAGGTAGCCCTCAGCCCCAGCATTTT.

This chain joins TRBV6-5 and TRBJ2-7; 12 bases agree with TRBD1. The CDR3 is made up of 16 amino acids. With V trimmed by 2 bases and J by 5 bases, 7 bases remained unmatched. Germline V lookup: CDR1 MNHEY, CDR2 SVGAGI. The CDR3 sequence: CASSYDRDRGRNEQYF. As DNA, the CDR3 is TGTGCCAGCAGTTACGACCGGGACAGGGGGCGGAACGAGCAGTACTTC.

The rearrangement links TRBV28 to TRBJ2-6; D is unclear. Germline assignment: CDR1 MDHEN and CDR2 SYDVKM. The CDR3 is 12 residues long. Trimming stripped 6 bases from V and 7 bases from J, with 7 bases between. CDR3: CASRESANVLTF. Written as DNA, the CDR3 is TGTGCCAGCAGGGAGAGTGCCAACGTCCTGACTTTC.

This sequence joins TRBV30 and TRBJ1-5; maybe TRBD1 (6 bases). The CDR3 runs 14 residues. V lost 3 bases and J 3 bases, leaving 12 bases between the germline ends. Germline lookup yields CDR1 GTSNPN and CDR2 SVGIG (reference sequence). Here the CDR3 DNA reads TGTGCCTGGAGGTTAACAGGGCTCAATCAGCCCCAGCATTTT. Its translation: CAWRLTGLNQPQHF.

V is TRBV5-1 and J is TRBJ2-2; 8 bases are a match to TRBD1. The CDR3 extends over 16 amino acids. The ends lost 4 bases at V and 0 bases at J; junction bases unmatched: 5. Germline V gene data show CDR1 as SGHRS and CDR2 as YFSETQ. The CDR3: CASSVTGAPNTGELFF. DNA for the CDR3: TGCGCCAGCAGCGTGACAGGGGCCCCGAACACCGGGGAGCTGTTTTTT.

The V gene is TRBV5-1, the J gene TRBJ2-1; 11 bases are shared with TRBD2. The CDR3 loop spans 16 amino acids. CDR1 SGHRS and CDR2 YFSETQ come from the germline V gene. J lost 1 base, V lost 6 bases, and 6 bases had no gene match. CDR3 nucleotides: TGCGCCAGCACTCTAGCGGGAGGATTATCCTACAATGAGCAGTTCTTC. It encodes CASTLAGGLSYNEQFF.

The chain combines TRBV6-1 with TRBJ1-4, with 9 bases matching TRBD1. Germline CDR1 reads MNHNS; CDR2 reads SASEGT. The V and J ends lost 5 bases and 8 bases, in that order; junction bases with no gene match: 6. The CDR3 extends over 14 amino acids. CDR3 coding DNA: TGTGCCAGCAGTCTCGACAGGGGGAGAGAAAAACTGTTTTTT. As protein: CASSLDRGREKLFF.

Here the CDR3 DNA reads TGCGCCAGCAGCCAGAAAACAAGCACAGCAGAGCAGTTCTTC. Residues: CASSQKTSTAEQFF. The chain couples TRBV4-3 to TRBJ2-1, with no clear D. Germline loops: CDR1 LGHNA, CDR2 YSLEER. V was pared by 3 bases and J by 10 bases, with 16 bases between. The CDR3 runs 14 residues.

The J gene is TRBJ1-4, the V gene TRBV2; 8 bases match TRBD1. Germline V gene sequence: CDR1 SNHLY, CDR2 FYNNEI. V shed 4 bases, J shed 7 bases, and the junction held 11 bases outside the gene matches. The CDR3 length is 16 residues. The CDR3 nucleotides read TGTGCCAGCAGTGCGGACAGGGAGGCAGGGGGTGAAAAACTGTTTTTT. Translation gives CASSADREAGGEKLFF.

The table lists this clone with a count of one. The chain recombines TRBV18 with TRBJ2-6, with 9 bases lining up with TRBD1. The CDR3 sequence is 18 residues long. The V gene end was trimmed by 4 bases and the J gene end by 0 bases; junction bases not matched to a gene: 7. Per germline, CDR1 KGHSH and CDR2 LQKENI. CDR3 sequence: CASSLQGAMTSGANVLTF. CDR3 sequence (DNA): TGTGCCAGCTCACTACAGGGGGCTATGACCTCTGGGGCCAACGTCCTGACTTTC.

The rearrangement uses TRBV30 and TRBJ1-2; D is undetermined. Per the germline V gene, CDR1 is GTSNPN and CDR2 is SVGIG (reference sequence). This CDR3 has 11 residues. The V end was cut by 3 bases, the J end by 9 bases, with 11 bases between. Here the CDR3 reads CAWSATPRYTF. CDR3 sequence (DNA): TGTGCCTGGAGCGCCACACCCCGCTACACCTTC.

This clone is a singleton in its sample. This chain links TRBV28 with TRBJ1-2, with D unclear. The CDR3 is 13 amino acids. In germline, CDR1 is MDHEN, CDR2 SYDVKM. V lost 5 bases, J lost 5 bases, and 12 bases lay in between. CDR3: CASSPLGDYGYTF. The DNA for the CDR3 is TGTGCCAGCAGTCCTTTGGGAGATTATGGCTACACCTTC.

The chain links TRBV11-2 to TRBJ2-1, with D tentatively TRBD2 (5 bases). Trimming took 4 bases from V and 4 from J, leaving 11 bases between them. Germline V lookup: CDR1 SGHAT, CDR2 FQNNGV. The CDR3 has 14 amino acids. The CDR3 protein is CASSSRTGYNEQFF. CDR3 nucleotide sequence: TGTGCCAGCAGCTCCCGGACTGGGTACAATGAGCAGTTCTTC.

The chain recombines TRBV7-9 with TRBJ1-1, with TRBD1 as a possible D gene (6 bases). The CDR3 length is 15 residues. Germline CDR1 and CDR2: SEHNR and FQNEAQ (reference sequence). V was trimmed by 1 base and J by 3 bases, leaving 12 bases between them. CDR3 nucleotides: TGTGCCAGCAGCTTAGGGCCCGCAGGGGACACTGAAGCTTTCTTT. Translation gives CASSLGPAGDTEAFF.

The gene calls are TRBV19 and TRBJ1-5; TRBD1 matches 8 bases. The CDR3 extends over 16 amino acids. Germline CDR1 reads LNHDA; CDR2 reads SQIVND (reference sequence). V shed 7 bases, J shed 5 bases, and the junction held 13 bases outside the gene matches. The CDR3 loop is CASNPETGDSYQPQHF. The CDR3 nucleotides are TGTGCCAGTAACCCAGAGACAGGGGATTCCTATCAGCCCCAGCATTTT.

The J gene is TRBJ2-7, the V gene TRBV7-2, with 8 nucleotides matching TRBD2. Germline assignment: CDR1 SGHTA and CDR2 FQGNSA. V shed 5 bases and J 3 bases; nucleotides not matched to a gene: 9. The CDR3 is 15 residues long. DNA of the CDR3: TGTGCCAGCAGCCCAATGCGGGAGGCTAGCTACGAGCAGTACTTC. Amino acid sequence: CASSPMREASYEQYF.

The chain joins TRBV7-6 to TRBJ2-1, with TRBD2 matching 8 bases. Losses at the gene ends were 3 bases for V and 2 bases for J; bases not matched to a gene: 9. Germline CDR1 reads SGHVS; CDR2 reads FNYEAQ. This CDR3 is 17 amino acids long. CDR3 in amino acids: CASSLRIAGPAYNEQFF. DNA of the CDR3: TGTGCCAGCAGCTTGAGGATAGCGGGGCCCGCCTACAATGAGCAGTTCTTC.